Sequencing of this T cell receptor beta chain was carried out in a study of CD8 T cells in Susac syndrome. CD8+ and CD4+ blood T cells underwent TCR beta sequencing. Reverse transcription used 0.5 to 1 ug RNA and random hexamers. The CDR3 of TCR beta was amplified by immunoSEQ multiplex PCR across 54 Vbeta and 13 Jbeta. MiXCR, applied by TCRdb to the immunoSEQ multiplex PCR reads, yields one record per CDR3 protein. The sample has approximately 300,000 distinct CDR3 sequences, roughly 85% seen once. The CDR3 is 17 amino acids. The germline V and J ends were trimmed by 7 bases and 4 bases, with 25 bases remaining between them. Germline values: CDR1 SEHNR, CDR2 FQNEAQ (reference sequence).

The sequence came from a human donor with multiple sclerosis. This chain uses TRBV7-9 with TRBJ1-1, with D perhaps matching TRBD1 (5 bases). The sample consisted of CD8+ T cells from PBMCs. The chain's CDR3 is CASIPPSRQGLVTEAFF. CDR3 coding DNA: TGTGCCAGCATACCACCGTCGAGGCAGGGTCTTGTCACTGAAGCTTTCTTT. Full variable domain (remainder filled in from reference TRBV7-9 and TRBJ1-1): DTGVSQNPRHKITKRGQNVTFRCDPISEHNRLYWYRQTLGQGPEFLTYFQNEAQLEKSRLLSDRFSAERPKGSFSTLEIQRTEQGDSAMYLCASIPPSRQGLVTEAFFGQGTRLTVV.